A selection of T cell receptor beta chains follows, all from one sample in a study of blood T cell repertoires in COVID-19. Clones were read by immunoSEQ multiplex PCR, and TCRdb kept only the in-frame ones, dropping some. The sample yields about 140,000 clones, 88% seen once. The specimen sequenced was peripheral blood. These receptors were taken from a human donor with COVID-19, enrolled during active disease. The donor label of this sample is uncertain. Each CDR3 is given with its conserved first and last residue. A D gene is named only where the DNA matches it firmly. Clone size, where shown, is once, few, many, or a class for clones that have expanded.

d_call: .; cdr3_length: 16; clone_size: .; j_call: TRBJ1-4; v_call: TRBV18; cdr3_aa: CASSPVAPDGGEKLFF; cdr3_nt: TGTGCCAGCTCACCAGTAGCTCCAGACGGAGGTGAAAAACTGTTTTTT
d_call: TRBD1; cdr3_length: 14; clone_size: .; j_call: TRBJ1-3; v_call: TRBV2; cdr3_aa: CASLRDSSGNTIYF; cdr3_nt: TGTGCCAGCTTACGGGACAGCTCTGGAAACACCATATATTTT
d_call: TRBD1; cdr3_length: 14; clone_size: .; j_call: TRBJ1-1; v_call: TRBV18; cdr3_aa: CASSPRGLVTEAFF; cdr3_nt: TGTGCCAGCTCACCAAGGGGGCTGGTGACTGAAGCTTTCTTT
d_call: TRBD2; cdr3_length: 15; clone_size: .; j_call: TRBJ2-7; v_call: TRBV9; cdr3_aa: CASSVSPGLASEQYF; cdr3_nt: TGTGCCAGCAGCGTGAGTCCGGGACTAGCTAGCGAGCAGTACTTC
d_call: .; cdr3_length: 15; clone_size: .; j_call: TRBJ2-7; v_call: TRBV7-3; cdr3_aa: CASSLRTGPSHEQYF; cdr3_nt: TGTGCCAGCAGCTTAAGAACAGGGCCTTCCCACGAGCAGTACTTC
d_call: .; cdr3_length: 15; clone_size: .; j_call: TRBJ1-1; v_call: TRBV27; cdr3_aa: CASSWLDSPSTEAFF; cdr3_nt: TGTGCCAGCAGTTGGTTGGACAGCCCCAGCACTGAAGCTTTCTTT
d_call: TRBD1; cdr3_length: 16; clone_size: .; j_call: TRBJ1-1; v_call: TRBV7-8; cdr3_aa: CASSAWGTGTYTEAFF; cdr3_nt: TGTGCCAGCAGCGCGTGGGGGACAGGGACCTACACTGAAGCTTTCTTT
d_call: .; cdr3_length: 14; clone_size: .; j_call: TRBJ1-1; v_call: TRBV2; cdr3_aa: CASTSGPEGTEAFF; cdr3_nt: TGTGCCAGCACCTCCGGGCCCGAGGGCACTGAAGCTTTCTTT
d_call: .; cdr3_length: 14; clone_size: once; j_call: TRBJ2-2; v_call: TRBV7-9; cdr3_aa: CASSFPENTGELFF; cdr3_nt: TGTGCCAGCAGCTTCCCAGAGAACACCGGGGAGCTGTTTTTT
d_call: TRBD2; cdr3_length: 17; clone_size: .; j_call: TRBJ2-5; v_call: TRBV11-3; cdr3_aa: CASSFAAGTSGRETQYF; cdr3_nt: TGTGCCAGCAGCTTTGCTGCCGGGACTAGCGGGAGGGAGACCCAGTACTTC
d_call: TRBD1; cdr3_length: 13; clone_size: .; j_call: TRBJ2-1; v_call: TRBV10-2; cdr3_aa: CASSDQGVSEQFF; cdr3_nt: TGCGCCAGCAGTGATCAGGGGGTATCTGAGCAGTTCTTC
d_call: .; cdr3_length: 16; clone_size: .; j_call: TRBJ1-6; v_call: TRBV5-6; cdr3_aa: CASSSRGTGYNSPLHF; cdr3_nt: TGTGCCAGCAGCTCCCGAGGTACCGGTTACAATTCACCCCTCCACTTT
d_call: .; cdr3_length: 12; clone_size: .; j_call: TRBJ2-7; v_call: TRBV30; cdr3_aa: CAWSENFREQYF; cdr3_nt: TGTGCCTGGAGTGAAAACTTCAGGGAGCAGTACTTC
d_call: .; cdr3_length: 14; clone_size: .; j_call: TRBJ2-1; v_call: TRBV25-1; cdr3_aa: CASSYSEGYNEQFF; cdr3_nt: TGTGCCAGCAGTTACTCGGAGGGTTACAATGAGCAGTTCTTC
d_call: .; cdr3_length: 14; clone_size: .; j_call: TRBJ2-3; v_call: TRBV10-1; cdr3_aa: CASSGRGSTDTQYF; cdr3_nt: TGCGCCAGCAGTGGCAGGGGAAGCACAGATACGCAGTATTTT
d_call: TRBD1; cdr3_length: 15; clone_size: .; j_call: TRBJ1-1; v_call: TRBV6-6; cdr3_aa: CASSYPGQGNTEAFF; cdr3_nt: TGTGCCAGCAGTTACCCGGGACAGGGGAACACTGAAGCTTTCTTT
d_call: .; cdr3_length: 13; clone_size: .; j_call: TRBJ1-1; v_call: TRBV7-9; cdr3_aa: CASYGGGLTEAFF; cdr3_nt: TGTGCCAGCTATGGGGGAGGCCTCACTGAAGCTTTCTTT
d_call: TRBD1; cdr3_length: 17; clone_size: .; j_call: TRBJ1-5; v_call: TRBV19; cdr3_aa: CASSIGQGAGGNQPQHF; cdr3_nt: TGTGCCAGTAGTATCGGGCAGGGGGCTGGGGGCAATCAGCCCCAGCATTTT
d_call: TRBD1; cdr3_length: 13; clone_size: .; j_call: TRBJ1-6; v_call: TRBV30; cdr3_aa: CAWGGQGDSPLHF; cdr3_nt: TGTGCCTGGGGTGGACAGGGGGATTCACCCCTCCACTTT
d_call: TRBD2; cdr3_length: 15; clone_size: .; j_call: TRBJ2-5; v_call: TRBV5-1; cdr3_aa: CASSLDSGGEETQYF; cdr3_nt: TGCGCCAGCAGCTTGGATAGCGGGGGGGAAGAGACCCAGTACTTC
d_call: TRBD1; cdr3_length: 13; clone_size: .; j_call: TRBJ1-1; v_call: TRBV12-3/TRBV12-4; cdr3_aa: CASSRGTGGEDFF; cdr3_nt: TGTGCCAGCAGTAGAGGGACAGGGGGAGAGGATTTCTTT
d_call: .; cdr3_length: 13; clone_size: few; j_call: TRBJ2-7; v_call: TRBV29-1; cdr3_aa: CSAEESISNEQYF; cdr3_nt: TGCAGCGCCGAGGAAAGCATTTCAAACGAGCAGTACTTC
d_call: TRBD1; cdr3_length: 18; clone_size: .; j_call: TRBJ2-3; v_call: TRBV19; cdr3_aa: CASSIDGTGGELTDTQYF; cdr3_nt: TGTGCCAGTAGTATCGATGGGACAGGGGGCGAGCTCACAGATACGCAGTATTTT
d_call: TRBD1; cdr3_length: 15; clone_size: .; j_call: TRBJ2-3; v_call: TRBV6-6; cdr3_aa: CASRGEDRAGDTQYF; cdr3_nt: TGTGCCAGCAGGGGTGAGGACAGGGCGGGAGATACGCAGTATTTT